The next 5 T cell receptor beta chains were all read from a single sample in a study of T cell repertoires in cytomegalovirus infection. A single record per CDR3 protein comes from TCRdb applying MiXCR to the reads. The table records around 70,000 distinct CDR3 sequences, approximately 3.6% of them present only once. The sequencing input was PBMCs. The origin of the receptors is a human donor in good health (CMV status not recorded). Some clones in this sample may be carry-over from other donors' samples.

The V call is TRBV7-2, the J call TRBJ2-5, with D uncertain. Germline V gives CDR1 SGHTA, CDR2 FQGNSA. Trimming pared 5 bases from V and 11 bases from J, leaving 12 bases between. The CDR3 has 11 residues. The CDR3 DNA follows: TGTGCCAGCAGCAGGGCAGATACGCAGTACTTC. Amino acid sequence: CASSRADTQYF. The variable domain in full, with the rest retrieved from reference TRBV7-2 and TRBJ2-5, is GAGVSQSPSNKVTEKGKDVELRCDPISGHTALYWYRQSLGQGLEFLIYFQGNSAPDKSGLPSDRFSAERTGGSVSTLTIQRTQQEDSAVYLCASSRADTQYFGPGTRLLVL.

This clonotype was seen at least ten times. The CDR3 loop reads CASSDRYEQYF. The CDR3 DNA reads as TGTGCCAGCAGCGACAGATACGAGCAGTACTTC. The V call is TRBV6-1, the J call TRBJ2-7, with D possibly TRBD1 on 5 matching bases. Trimming pared 6 bases from V and 4 bases from J, leaving 7 bases between. Germline V CDR1 and CDR2: MNHNS, SASEGT. The CDR3 runs 11 residues.

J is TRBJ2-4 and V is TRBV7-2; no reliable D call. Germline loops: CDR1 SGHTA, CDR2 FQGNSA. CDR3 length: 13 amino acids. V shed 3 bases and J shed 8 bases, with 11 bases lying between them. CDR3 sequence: CASSFSLGDIQYF. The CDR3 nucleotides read TGTGCCAGCAGCTTTTCGCTGGGTGACATTCAGTACTTC.

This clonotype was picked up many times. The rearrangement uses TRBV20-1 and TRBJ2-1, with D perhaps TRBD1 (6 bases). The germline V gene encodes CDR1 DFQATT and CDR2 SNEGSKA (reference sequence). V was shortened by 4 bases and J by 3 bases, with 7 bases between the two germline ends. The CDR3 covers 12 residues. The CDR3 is CSATDSYNEQFF. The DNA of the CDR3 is TGCAGTGCTACGGACAGCTACAATGAGCAGTTCTTC.

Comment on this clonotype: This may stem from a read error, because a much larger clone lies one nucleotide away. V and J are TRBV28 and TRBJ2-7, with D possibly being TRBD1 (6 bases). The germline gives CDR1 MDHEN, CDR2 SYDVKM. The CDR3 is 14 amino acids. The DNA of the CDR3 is TGTGACAGCAGCCCGTCGCTAGGGGGCTACGAGCAGTACTTC. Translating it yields CDSSPSLGGYEQYF.